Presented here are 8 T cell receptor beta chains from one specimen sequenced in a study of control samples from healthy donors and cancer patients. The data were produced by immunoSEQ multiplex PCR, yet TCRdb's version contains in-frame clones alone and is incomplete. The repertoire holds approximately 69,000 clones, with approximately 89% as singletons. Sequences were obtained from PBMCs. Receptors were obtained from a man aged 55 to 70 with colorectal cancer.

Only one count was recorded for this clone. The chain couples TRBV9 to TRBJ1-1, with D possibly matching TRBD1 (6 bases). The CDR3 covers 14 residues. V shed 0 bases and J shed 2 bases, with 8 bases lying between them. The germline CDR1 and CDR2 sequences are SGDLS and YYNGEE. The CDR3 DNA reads TGTGCCAGCAGCGTAGCGGGGGCCAACACTGAAGCTTTCTTT. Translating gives CASSVAGANTEAFF.

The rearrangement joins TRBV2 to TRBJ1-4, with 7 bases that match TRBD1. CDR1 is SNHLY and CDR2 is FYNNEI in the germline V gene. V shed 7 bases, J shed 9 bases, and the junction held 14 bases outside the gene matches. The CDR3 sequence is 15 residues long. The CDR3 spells CASKLTGTENKKLFF. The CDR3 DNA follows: TGTGCCAGCAAACTTACCGGGACAGAGAATAAAAAACTGTTTTTT.

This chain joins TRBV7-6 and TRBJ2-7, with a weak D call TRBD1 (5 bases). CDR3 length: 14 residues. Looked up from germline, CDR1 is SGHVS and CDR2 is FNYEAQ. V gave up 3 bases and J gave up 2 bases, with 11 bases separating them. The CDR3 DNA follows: TGTGCCAGCAGCTTTGGCCAGGGAACCTACGAGCAGTACTTC. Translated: CASSFGQGTYEQYF.

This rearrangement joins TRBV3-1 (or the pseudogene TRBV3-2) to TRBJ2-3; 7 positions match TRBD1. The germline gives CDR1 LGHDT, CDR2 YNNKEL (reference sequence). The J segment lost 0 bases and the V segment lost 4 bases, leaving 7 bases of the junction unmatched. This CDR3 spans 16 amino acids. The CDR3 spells CASSLRDSPSTDTQYF. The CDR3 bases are TGTGCCAGCAGCCTTCGGGACAGCCCTAGCACAGATACGCAGTATTTT.

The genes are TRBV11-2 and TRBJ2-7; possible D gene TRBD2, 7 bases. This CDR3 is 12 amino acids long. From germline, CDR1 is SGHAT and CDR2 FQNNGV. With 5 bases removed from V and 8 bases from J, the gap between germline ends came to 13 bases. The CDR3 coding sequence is TGTGCCAGCAGCCCCCAGGGGACTAAGCAGTACTTC. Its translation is CASSPQGTKQYF.

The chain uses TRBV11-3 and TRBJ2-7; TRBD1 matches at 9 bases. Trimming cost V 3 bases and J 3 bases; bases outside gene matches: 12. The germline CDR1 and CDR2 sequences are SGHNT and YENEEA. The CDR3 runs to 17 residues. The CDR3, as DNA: TGTGCCAGCAGCTTCGGGACAGGGACGTCCTGGGGCTACGAGCAGTACTTC. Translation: CASSFGTGTSWGYEQYF.

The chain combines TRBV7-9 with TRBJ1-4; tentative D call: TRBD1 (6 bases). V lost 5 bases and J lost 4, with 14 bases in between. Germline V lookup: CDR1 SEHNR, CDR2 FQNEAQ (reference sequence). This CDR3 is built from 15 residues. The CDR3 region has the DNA TGTGCCAGCAGCCCCCAGACAGGACATAATGAAAAACTGTTTTTT. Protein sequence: CASSPQTGHNEKLFF.

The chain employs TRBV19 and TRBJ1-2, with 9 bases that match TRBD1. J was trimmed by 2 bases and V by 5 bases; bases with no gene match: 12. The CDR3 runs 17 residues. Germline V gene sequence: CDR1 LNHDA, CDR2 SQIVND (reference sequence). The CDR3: CASSLHPSGTGNYGYTF. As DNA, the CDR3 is TGTGCCAGTAGTCTCCACCCGAGCGGGACAGGGAACTATGGCTACACCTTC.